The T cell receptor beta chain under discussion was sequenced for a study of blood T cell repertoires in COVID-19. Study-level background: The analysed material was cDNA or gDNA that came from T cells, B-cell-depleted T cells, or PBMCs.

Germline V gene sequence: CDR1 SGHNT, CDR2 YENEEA. The CDR3 runs 15 residues. Trimming removed 2 bases from V and 3 bases from J, with 11 bases in between. Original processing notes: Counts of nucleated cells, estimated from reference gene primer amplification, were obtained. Generated by immunoSEQ multiplex PCR, the TCRdb table keeps only in-frame clones and is missing some. V and J calls and clone size are given by that table; D and trimming were obtained from the DNA. The table includes 110,000 or so clones, approximately 90% detected once. The source is a human donor in a cohort sampled during active COVID-19. V and J are TRBV11-3 and TRBJ2-1, with D possibly matching TRBD2 (5 bases). The sample taken for sequencing was peripheral blood. This chain's CDR3 is CASSLRTAGYNEQFF. CDR3 in DNA: TGTGCCAGCAGCTTACGTACCGCGGGCTACAATGAGCAGTTCTTC.